These 21 T cell receptor beta chains came from one sample sequenced in a study of identical twins. MiXCR, run by TCRdb on the 5' RACE reads, gives a single entry per CDR3 protein. This table has 690,000 or so distinct CDR3 sequences, 6% to 6.5% appearing once. Material for sequencing was naive T cells sorted from blood. The receptors shown here come from a man younger than 30 in good health.

This clonotype has ten or more counts. This rearrangement joins TRBV6-5 to TRBJ1-1, with D uncertain. The length of the CDR3 is 15 residues. V was cut by 0 bases and J by 2 bases, with 10 bases left in between. CDR1 and CDR2 from the germline V gene are MNHEY and SVGAGI. CDR3 bases: TGTGCCAGCAGTTACTCGACACTAGGTAACACTGAAGCTTTCTTT. Translation: CASSYSTLGNTEAFF.

This clonotype has at least ten counts. The chain couples TRBV5-1 to TRBJ1-1; no reliable D call. The ends were cut back, 0 bases at V and 0 bases at J, with 6 bases in the middle. The CDR3 runs to 14 residues. Germline V gene data show CDR1 as SGHRS and CDR2 as YFSETQ. For the CDR3, the DNA is TGCGCCAGCAGCTTGGATATGGTGAACACTGAAGCTTTCTTT. Translating gives CASSLDMVNTEAFF.

This clonotype came up many times. The V call is TRBV7-2, the J call TRBJ2-3, with TRBD1 matching over 11 bases. J was trimmed by 3 bases and V by 5 bases; bases with no gene match: 1. Germline V gene sequence: CDR1 SGHTA, CDR2 FQGNSA. This CDR3 comprises 14 residues. The CDR3 nucleotides are TGTGCCAGCAGCCGGGACAGGGGGACAGATACGCAGTATTTT. It is translated as CASSRDRGTDTQYF.

In its sample, this clonotype was seen many times. This chain links TRBV20-1 with TRBJ2-5, with TRBD2 matching over 8 bases. Germline V gene lookup returns CDR1 DFQATT and CDR2 SNEGSKA (reference sequence). The CDR3 is 15 amino acids. V gave up 4 bases and J gave up 2 bases; unmatched junction bases: 9. In DNA, the CDR3 is TGCAGTGCTAAGCTTATAGCGGGGCCACAAGAGACCCAGTACTTC. It specifies CSAKLIAGPQETQYF.

This clonotype was counted ten times or more. The genes are TRBV12-3 or TRBV12-4 and TRBJ2-7; TRBD2 agrees at 7 bases. The CDR3 runs to 14 residues. V was pared by 9 bases and J by 2 bases, with 10 bases of the junction left unmatched. The CDR3: CASSPSREPYEQYV. CDR3 sequence (DNA): TGTGCCAGTTCCCCCTCGCGGGAGCCCTACGAGCAGTACGTC.

The sample holds a few counts of this clonotype. The V call is TRBV25-1, the J call TRBJ2-1; 9 nucleotides match TRBD2. The germline CDR1 and CDR2 sequences are MGHDK and SYGVNS. V gave up 6 bases and J gave up 10 bases; unmatched junction bases: 10. The CDR3 has 14 residues. Written as DNA, the CDR3 is TGTGCCAGCAGGACCGGGACTAGCCACGGGGAGCAGTTCTTC. Translated: CASRTGTSHGEQFF.

This clonotype was seen at least ten times. The chain carries TRBV12-3 or TRBV12-4 and TRBJ2-7; 7 bases line up with TRBD2. V shed 5 bases, J shed 4 bases, and the junction held 11 bases outside the gene matches. CDR3 size: 15 residues. CDR3 nucleotide sequence: TGTGCCAGCAGTCCCATGCTAGCGGTGACATACGAGCAGTACTTC. Encoded protein: CASSPMLAVTYEQYF.

This clonotype turned up a few times. CDR3 loop: CASSTHSLLTGAIFNSPLHF. The CDR3 DNA reads as TGTGCCAGCAGTACCCATTCCCTCCTGACAGGGGCGATTTTTAATTCACCCCTCCACTTT. The genes are TRBV12-3 or TRBV12-4 and TRBJ1-6; 8 bases are shared with TRBD1. Unmatched junction bases numbered 21, after V lost 5 bases and J lost 6 bases. CDR3 length: 20 amino acids.

At least ten counts were recorded for this clonotype. The chain couples TRBV12-3 or TRBV12-4 to TRBJ2-3, with D unresolved. The CDR3 runs to 14 residues. Between the trimmed V and J ends, which lost 2 bases and 4 bases, there was a span of 10 bases. In DNA, the CDR3 is TGTGCCAGCAGTTTATCCACCGGCGCAGATACGCAGTATTTT. The encoded protein is CASSLSTGADTQYF.

This clonotype was detected ten times or more. CDR3 in DNA: TGCGCCAGCAGCTTGGAGGGGCTAGCGGGAAATGAGCAGTTCTTC. Translated: CASSLEGLAGNEQFF. The chain couples TRBV5-1 to TRBJ2-1; 9 bases agree with TRBD2. Germline V gene sequence: CDR1 SGHRS, CDR2 YFSETQ. V was pared by 0 bases and J by 7 bases, with 5 bases of the junction left unmatched. The CDR3 is 15 residues long. Together with reference TRBV5-1 and TRBJ2-1, the CDR3 gives the full variable domain: KAGVTQTPRYLIKTRGQQVTLSCSPISGHRSVSWYQQTPGQGLQFLFEYFSETQRNKGNFPGRFSGRQFSNSRSEMNVSTLELGDSALYLCASSLEGLAGNEQFFGPGTRLTVL.

This clonotype has only a few counts. The chain carries TRBV27 and TRBJ2-5, with D perhaps matching TRBD1 (6 bases). Deletions cut 7 bases from V and 1 base from J, with 16 bases between. Germline-derived CDR1 and CDR2 are MNHEY and SMNVEV (reference sequence). The CDR3 is 15 residues long. CDR3 DNA sequence: TGTGCCAGCAAAATTGGGGGCTACCCCCAAGAGACCCAGTACTTC. This translates into CASKIGGYPQETQYF.

This clonotype was counted at least ten times. The chain couples TRBV15 to TRBJ2-1; 13 nucleotides align to TRBD2. CDR1 and CDR2 from the germline V gene are LNHNV and YYDKDF (reference sequence). The CDR3 loop spans 16 amino acids. V gave up 5 bases and J gave up 6 bases; unmatched junction bases: 7. CDR3 sequence reads: CATSGGLAGVGNEQFF. DNA of the CDR3: TGTGCCACCAGCGGCGGACTAGCGGGAGTAGGCAATGAGCAGTTCTTC. The complete variable domain, with remaining parts taken from reference TRBV15 and TRBJ2-1, reads DAMVIQNPRYQVTQFGKPVTLSCSQTLNHNVMYWYQQKSSQAPKLLFHYYDKDFNNEADTPDNFQSRRPNTSFCFLDIRSPGLGDTAMYLCATSGGLAGVGNEQFFGPGTRLTVL.

This clonotype was recorded a few times. This chain connects TRBV6-1 to TRBJ2-7; a possible D gene is TRBD2 (6 bases). CDR3 size: 14 residues. CDR1 MNHNS and CDR2 SASEGT come from the germline V gene. With 6 bases removed from V and 6 bases from J, the gap between germline ends came to 18 bases. CDR3 sequence reads: CASRGGASSGEQYV. The CDR3, as DNA: TGTGCCAGCAGGGGCGGGGCTAGTTCTGGCGAGCAGTACGTC.

This clonotype has at least ten counts. V and J are TRBV12-3 or TRBV12-4 and TRBJ2-4, with D perhaps TRBD1 (6 bases). V was pared by 5 bases and J by 0 bases, with 11 bases between. The CDR3 extends over 15 amino acids. CDR3 sequence (DNA): TGTGCCAGCAGTCCCGGGACACTAGCCAAAAACATTCAGTACTTC. Translated, it gives CASSPGTLAKNIQYF.

This clonotype has more than one count but fewer than ten. The CDR3, as DNA: TGTGCCGAGCAGGGGGCCGCCAAAAACATTCAGTACTTC. It codes for CAEQGAAKNIQYF. This chain joins TRBV6-2 or TRBV6-3 and TRBJ2-4; 8 bases fit TRBD1. Unmatched junction bases numbered 4, after V lost 11 bases and J lost 1 base. The CDR3 contains 13 residues. Germline V gene lookup returns CDR1 MNHEY and CDR2 SVGEGT.

This clonotype occurred many times. V is TRBV12-3 or TRBV12-4 and J is TRBJ2-1, with TRBD2 identical over 8 bases. V lost 10 bases, J lost 6 bases, and 17 bases stayed unmatched. The CDR3 consists of 16 residues. In DNA, the CDR3 is TGTGCCACCACGGGCGGGGGAGGACTAGCTCGCAATGAGCAGTTCTTC. It is translated as CATTGGGGLARNEQFF.

This clonotype showed up many times. V usage is TRBV20-1 and J usage is TRBJ2-5; D not resolved. This CDR3 spans 11 amino acids. V shed 5 bases and J shed 0 bases, with 4 bases lying between them. Germline CDR1 DFQATT, CDR2 SNEGSKA (reference sequence). CDR3 DNA sequence: TGCAGTGCTGAGTACCAAGAGACCCAGTACTTC. It translates to CSAEYQETQYF.

This clonotype occurred a few times. The chain recombines TRBV4-3 with TRBJ2-1; the D is unclear. The V and J ends lost 0 bases and 6 bases respectively, with 6 bases between them. Per the germline V gene, CDR1 is LGHNA and CDR2 is YSLEER. The CDR3 is 13 residues long. CDR3 in DNA: TGCGCCAGCAGCCAAGATAGGCTCAATGAGCAGTTCTTC. As protein: CASSQDRLNEQFF.

The chain recombines TRBV20-1 with TRBJ2-7; tentatively, D is TRBD2 (6 bases). Per the germline V gene, CDR1 is DFQATT and CDR2 is SNEGSKA (reference sequence). The V and J ends lost 5 bases and 6 bases respectively, with 14 bases between them. The CDR3 is made up of 12 amino acids. The chain's CDR3 is CSASFGGTEQYF. The DNA for the CDR3 is TGCAGTGCTTCCTTCGGAGGGACCGAGCAGTACTTC.

This clonotype has at least ten counts. The CDR3, as DNA: TGCAGTGCTAGAGAAGGGGGAGGGGGTAGCTCCTACGAGCAGTACTTC. Its translation is CSAREGGGGSSYEQYF. The V and J genes are TRBV20-1 and TRBJ2-7, with D possibly matching TRBD2 (7 bases). Looked up from germline, CDR1 is DFQATT and CDR2 is SNEGSKA (reference sequence). Trimming cost V 0 bases and J 0 bases, with 15 bases left between them. There are 16 residues in the CDR3.

This clonotype showed up many times. The chain links TRBV5-1 to TRBJ2-1; 7 positions agree with TRBD2. This CDR3 comprises 13 residues. Germline-derived CDR1 and CDR2 are SGHRS and YFSETQ. The V gene end was trimmed by 3 bases and the J gene end by 14 bases; junction bases not matched to a gene: 11. In nucleotides, the CDR3 is TGCGCCAGCAGCTACACAGCGGGAACAGCGGAGTTCTTC. Translated: CASSYTAGTAEFF.